A single T cell receptor (beta chain) is shown here with its context. These data are taken from a study of T cell responses to AZD1222 COVID-19 vaccine. CDR1 LGHNA and CDR2 YSLEER come from the germline V gene. This CDR3 is 18 amino acids long. V lost 0 bases to trimming and J lost 6 bases; unmatched junction nucleotides: 12. TCRdb's table, derived via immunoSEQ multiplex PCR, lists solely in-frame clones and lacks some. Here the sample spans roughly 170,000 clones, about 90% being singletons. The gene calls are TRBV4-3 and TRBJ2-7; TRBD1 matches 12 bases. This TCR derives from an adult in good health. This specimen consisted of peripheral blood, obtained on day 0 of AZD1222 vaccination. CDR3 residues: CASSQDILGTGGGSEQYF. Here the CDR3 DNA reads TGCGCCAGCAGCCAAGATATCCTTGGGACAGGGGGCGGGTCCGAGCAGTACTTC.